This entry lists 25 T cell receptor beta chains sequenced from one sample in a study of T cells in Graves' hyperthyroidism and ophthalmopathy. TCR beta CDR3 region amplification was performed from RNA transcripts. During a first-round RT-PCR of the TCR CDR3, the HTBI primer set was used. MiXCR, run by TCRdb on the multiplex PCR reads, gives a single entry per CDR3 protein. Here the sample spans 500,000 to 750,000 distinct CDR3 sequences, 46% being singletons. Sequenced: peripheral blood or thyroid tissue (not recorded which). The source of these receptors is a woman aged 18-29 years with Graves' hyperthyroidism.

Only a few counts were recorded for this clonotype. The V gene is TRBV2, the J gene TRBJ2-5; 8 nucleotides agree with TRBD1. Germline V lookup: CDR1 SNHLY, CDR2 FYNNEI. The V segment lost 6 bases and the J segment 9 bases; nucleotides outside the gene matches: 15. The CDR3 has 15 amino acids. The CDR3 sequence is CASRDGQGGGQPQYF. The CDR3 DNA reads TGTGCCAGCAGGGACGGACAGGGAGGAGGTCAGCCCCAGTACTTC. The full variable domain, with the rest looked up from reference TRBV2 and TRBJ2-5, is EPEVTQTPSHQVTQMGQEVILRCVPISNHLYFYWYRQILGQKVEFLVSFYNNEISEKSEIFDDQFSVERPDGSNFTLKIRSTKLEDSAMYFCASRDGQGGGQPQYFGPGTRLLVL.

V usage is TRBV12-3 or TRBV12-4 and J usage is TRBJ1-2; D may be TRBD1 (5 bases). This CDR3 has 14 residues. The ends were cut back, 6 bases at V and 7 bases at J, with 18 bases in the middle. The CDR3 here is CASSPDTGASGYTF. Written as DNA, the CDR3 is TGTGCCAGCAGCCCTGACACCGGGGCGTCTGGCTACACCTTC.

This chain connects TRBV29-1 to TRBJ2-1, with TRBD1 as a possible D gene (7 bases). Germline values: CDR1 SQVTM, CDR2 ANQGSEA. Trimming took off 3 bases at V and 6 bases at J, with 27 bases between the two ends. The CDR3 extends over 18 amino acids. DNA of the CDR3: TGCAGCGTTGAGTCCGCGGGACAGCAGTATTCGGGGCCCAATGAGCAGTTCTTC. Amino acid sequence: CSVESAGQQYSGPNEQFF.

With respect to this clonotype: At one end the junction does not follow the germline gene, possibly because of a read error. This CDR3 is CAGSLRTANQPQHF. The CDR3 nucleotides read TGTGCCGGCTCACTTCGGACAGCGAATCAGCCCCAGCATTTT. V usage is TRBV18 and J usage is TRBJ1-5; possible D gene TRBD1, 6 bases. The CDR3 sequence is 14 residues long. Germline assignment: CDR1 KGHSH and CDR2 LQKENI.

This clonotype was found once. At one end, the junction sequence differs from germline, possibly due to a read error. This chain uses TRBV11-2 with TRBJ1-6, with D unclear. From germline, CDR1 is SGHAT and CDR2 FQNNGV. The CDR3 totals 14 residues. As DNA, the CDR3 is TGCGCCAGCAGCCAGCGGGCCGAGCGTTCACCCCTCCACTTT. Its protein product is CASSQRAERSPLHF.

As regards this clonotype: This may be a read error, as it is one base from a much larger clone. The CDR3 sequence is CASSLGQDYTEAFF. CDR3 bases: TGTGCCAGCAGTTTAGGACAGGACTACACTGAAGCTTTCTTT. The chain carries TRBV7-2 and TRBJ1-1; 7 nucleotides line up with TRBD1. The CDR3 has 14 residues. From germline, CDR1 is SGHTA and CDR2 FQGNSA.

The chain links TRBV5-1 to TRBJ2-3, with 7 bases that match TRBD1. The ends lost 7 bases at V and 5 bases at J; junction bases unmatched: 10. CDR3 size: 14 residues. The germline gives CDR1 SGHRS, CDR2 YFSETQ. CDR3 protein: CASPRGLGKDTQYF. CDR3 bases: TGCGCCAGCCCCAGGGGGTTAGGGAAAGATACGCAGTATTTT.

This clonotype was seen ten or more times. This chain uses TRBV29-1 with TRBJ1-1; possible D gene TRBD1, 5 bases. The germline V gene encodes CDR1 SQVTM and CDR2 ANQGSEA. Trimming pared 3 bases from V and 3 bases from J, leaving 17 bases between. This CDR3 is 15 amino acids long. CDR3 sequence (DNA): TGCAGCGTTGATACAGGTTCGGGCGGGGACACTGAAGCTTTCTTT. Translated: CSVDTGSGGDTEAFF.

J is TRBJ2-7 and V is TRBV24-1, with 8 bases aligning to TRBD1. From germline, CDR1 is KGHDR and CDR2 SFDVKD. Losses at the gene ends were 4 bases for V and 6 bases for J; bases not matched to a gene: 1. This CDR3 is built from 12 residues. DNA of the CDR3: TGTGCCACCAGTGACGGACAGGGCGAGCAGTACTTC. This gives the protein CATSDGQGEQYF.

This clonotype has at least ten counts. The chain has TRBV25-1 and TRBJ2-2, with D unresolved. Germline values: CDR1 MGHDK, CDR2 SYGVNS. V was pared by 1 base and J by 0 bases, with 6 bases between. CDR3 length: 15 residues. CDR3 bases: TGTGCCAGCAGTGAATCCATTTCGAACACCGGGGAGCTGTTTTTT. Its protein is CASSESISNTGELFF.

The chain links TRBV24-1 to TRBJ2-5, with 9 bases matching TRBD1. The J call may not be correct, given that the DNA end is closer to TRBJ2-1. Germline loops: CDR1 KGHDR, CDR2 SFDVKD. This CDR3 is 13 amino acids long. The CDR3 reads CATGQGIGNEQFF. DNA for the CDR3: TGTGCCACCGGACAGGGGATCGGCAATGAGCAGTTCTTC.

The V and J genes are TRBV4-3 and TRBJ2-3; TRBD2 matches at 8 bases. With V trimmed by 1 base and J by 1 base, 4 bases remained unmatched. CDR3 length: 16 amino acids. From germline, CDR1 is LGHNA and CDR2 YSLEER. CDR3 sequence: CASSQVAGLRTDTQYF. The CDR3, as DNA: TGCGCCAGCAGCCAAGTAGCGGGACTGCGCACAGATACGCAGTATTTT.

The V gene is TRBV2, the J gene TRBJ2-5, with 9 bases fitting TRBD2. The CDR3 has 17 amino acids. V trimming: 1 base; J trimming: 0 bases; junction bases outside the gene matches: 6. CDR1 SNHLY and CDR2 FYNNEI come from the germline V gene. The DNA of the CDR3 is TGTGCCAGCAGTGAAGGGGCTAGCGGGACCCACCAAGAGACCCAGTACTTC. Translation gives CASSEGASGTHQETQYF.

The J gene is TRBJ1-5, the V gene TRBV2; 9 nucleotides align to TRBD1. Per the germline V gene, CDR1 is SNHLY and CDR2 is FYNNEI. V shed 7 bases and J 4 bases; nucleotides not matched to a gene: 5. The CDR3 has 14 residues. DNA of the CDR3: TGTGCCAGCACCGTCGGGACAGGGAATCAGCCCCAGCATTTT. It specifies CASTVGTGNQPQHF. Full variable domain (remainder filled in from reference TRBV2 and TRBJ1-5): EPEVTQTPSHQVTQMGQEVILRCVPISNHLYFYWYRQILGQKVEFLVSFYNNEISEKSEIFDDQFSVERPDGSNFTLKIRSTKLEDSAMYFCASTVGTGNQPQHFGDGTRLSIL.

This chain uses TRBV6-5 with TRBJ2-5; tentatively, D is TRBD2 (7 bases). Trimming removed 2 bases from V and 13 bases from J, with 20 bases in between. The CDR3 spans 14 residues. The V gene's germline CDR1 is MNHEY and CDR2 SVGAGI. CDR3 nucleotides: TGTGCCAGCAGTTACGTCAGGGAGGGGGAAAAACTGTACTTC. This codes for CASSYVREGEKLYF.

The chain joins TRBV7-2 to TRBJ2-5; 7 positions match TRBD2. This CDR3 has 14 amino acids. The germline CDR1 and CDR2 sequences are SGHTA and FQGNSA. With 8 bases clipped from V and 4 bases from J, the junction kept 10 bases outside the gene matches. CDR3 DNA sequence: TGTGCCAGCGCCCCCGGGAGGATTAGAGAGACCCAGTACTTC. This encodes CASAPGRIRETQYF.

This clonotype was counted at least ten times. The J gene is TRBJ1-5, the V gene TRBV20-1, with D uncertain. V lost 2 bases to trimming and J lost 7 bases, with 12 bases between them. Germline CDR1 DFQATT, CDR2 SNEGSKA (reference sequence). There are 13 residues in the CDR3. The CDR3 nucleotides are TGCAGTGCTAGAATGGCCCTGGTCCAGCCCCAGCATTTT. It specifies CSARMALVQPQHF.

This clonotype came up a few times. The chain uses TRBV4-1 and TRBJ2-7, with 7 bases fitting TRBD2. This CDR3 spans 18 amino acids. Unmatched junction bases numbered 11, after V lost 0 bases and J lost 0 bases. CDR1 MGHRA and CDR2 YSYEKL come from the germline V gene. This chain's CDR3 is CASSQDWGSRGNSYEQYF. DNA of the CDR3: TGCGCCAGCAGCCAAGATTGGGGATCGCGGGGGAACTCCTACGAGCAGTACTTC.

In this sample, this clonotype turned up many times. The chain couples TRBV24-1 to TRBJ1-5; the D gene is possibly TRBD1 (5 bases). The V gene lost 4 bases and the J gene lost 5 bases, with 14 bases spanning the gap. CDR1 KGHDR and CDR2 SFDVKD come from the germline V gene. This CDR3 is 15 amino acids long. CDR3 sequence reads: CATSEGGDLDQPQHF. Here the CDR3 DNA reads TGTGCCACCAGTGAGGGCGGGGACCTGGATCAGCCCCAGCATTTT.

The chain combines TRBV18 with TRBJ1-1; a possible D gene is TRBD1 (6 bases). The germline gives CDR1 KGHSH, CDR2 LQKENI. This CDR3 spans 16 amino acids. The germline V and J ends were trimmed by 4 bases and 0 bases, with 15 bases remaining between them. The CDR3 here is CASSLQTGTMNTEAFF. Written as DNA, the CDR3 is TGTGCCAGCTCACTCCAGACAGGTACCATGAACACTGAAGCTTTCTTT.

There are many counts of this clonotype. This rearrangement joins TRBV10-3 to TRBJ2-7; D is tentatively TRBD1 or TRBD2 (5 bases each). V was pared by 10 bases and J by 2 bases, with 12 bases between. The CDR3 is 12 residues long. The germline gives CDR1 ENHRY, CDR2 SYGVKD. CDR3 DNA: TGTGCCACCTCCAGGGAGACCTACGAGCAGTACTTC. Translating it yields CATSRETYEQYF.

There are many counts of this clonotype. The chain uses TRBV30 and TRBJ1-1; D is ambiguous. Germline V gene lookup returns CDR1 GTSNPN and CDR2 SVGIG (reference sequence). The CDR3 is 11 residues long. Trimming took 3 bases from V and 7 from J, leaving 9 bases between them. The CDR3 loop is CAWSVSGEAFF. The DNA of the CDR3 is TGTGCCTGGAGCGTTTCAGGTGAAGCTTTCTTT.

The chain joins TRBV10-3 to TRBJ2-7; no firm D call. Germline CDR1 and CDR2: ENHRY and SYGVKD. V lost 6 bases to trimming and J lost 3 bases, with 9 bases between them. CDR3 size: 12 residues. The CDR3 nucleotides read TGTGCCATCAGAACGGACGGCTACGAGCAGTACTTC. As protein: CAIRTDGYEQYF.

This clonotype was counted ten times or more. The CDR3 nucleotides are TGCGCCAGCAGTGCGGGGCCAACCGGGGAGCTGTTTTTT. It translates to CASSAGPTGELFF. The chain is built from TRBV5-1 and TRBJ2-2, with D perhaps matching TRBD2 (6 bases). The V end lost 5 bases, the J end lost 5 bases, and 10 bases lay between the germline ends. This CDR3 comprises 13 residues. Germline CDR1 is SGHRS and CDR2 is YFSETQ.

This clonotype was seen a handful of times. The chain combines TRBV7-2 with TRBJ2-5; 11 nucleotides line up with TRBD2. Per germline, CDR1 SGHTA and CDR2 FQGNSA. The CDR3 covers 18 residues. With 1 base clipped from V and 1 base from J, the junction kept 8 bases outside the gene matches. The CDR3 DNA is TGTGCCAGCAGCTTAGACGTGACTAGCGGGACTTTCCAAGAGACCCAGTACTTC. It specifies CASSLDVTSGTFQETQYF. The complete variable domain, with remaining parts taken from reference TRBV7-2 and TRBJ2-5, reads GAGVSQSPSNKVTEKGKDVELRCDPISGHTALYWYRQSLGQGLEFLIYFQGNSAPDKSGLPSDRFSAERTGGSVSTLTIQRTQQEDSAVYLCASSLDVTSGTFQETQYFGPGTRLLVL.